Shown below are 25 T cell receptor beta chains from a single sample sequenced in a study of T cell responses to AZD1222 COVID-19 vaccine. TCRdb keeps only in-frame clones here, not all; method: immunoSEQ multiplex PCR. The sample has about 150,000 clones, around 89% seen once. The starting material was peripheral blood, obtained on day 0 of AZD1222 vaccination. The receptors originated from an adult in good health.

The V and J genes are TRBV3-1 (or the pseudogene TRBV3-2) and TRBJ2-2, with D maybe TRBD2 (6 bases). V lost 1 base and J lost 7, with 19 bases in between. This CDR3 has 17 residues. In germline, CDR1 is LGHDT, CDR2 YNNKEL (reference sequence). For the CDR3, the DNA is TGTGCCAGCAGCCAAGGTGTGGCTAGCGCTTTGAACGGGGAGCTGTTTTTT. Residues: CASSQGVASALNGELFF.

The rearrangement uses TRBV10-1 and TRBJ2-5, with 14 bases lining up with TRBD2. CDR3 length: 16 residues. Germline values: CDR1 WNHNN, CDR2 SYGVQD (reference sequence). With V trimmed by 8 bases and J by 5 bases, 10 bases remained unmatched. The CDR3 sequence is CASAPGLAGVAETQYF. CDR3 bases: TGCGCCAGCGCCCCGGGACTAGCGGGAGTAGCTGAGACCCAGTACTTC.

CDR3 loop: CAITDPGITEAFF. CDR3 coding DNA: TGTGCCATCACGGACCCGGGAATTACTGAAGCTTTCTTT. This chain links TRBV10-3 with TRBJ1-1; D gene ambiguous. Germline CDR1 reads ENHRY; CDR2 reads SYGVKD. CDR3 length equals 13 residues. Trimming cost V 7 bases and J 5 bases, with 14 bases left between them.

The chain is built from TRBV28 and TRBJ2-3; the match to TRBD2 covers 10 bases. Trimming cost V 4 bases and J 4 bases; bases outside gene matches: 5. The CDR3 is 15 residues long. The germline V gene has CDR1 MDHEN and CDR2 SYDVKM. The CDR3 reads CASSSYGTSADTQYF. In DNA form, the CDR3 reads TGTGCCAGCAGTTCCTACGGGACTAGCGCAGATACGCAGTATTTT. Full variable domain (outside the CDR3, taken from reference TRBV28 and TRBJ2-3): DVKVTQSSRYLVKRTGEKVFLECVQDMDHENMFWYRQDPGLGLRLIYFSYDVKMKEKGDIPEGYSVSREKKERFSLILESASTNQTSMYLCASSSYGTSADTQYFGPGTRLTVL.

The chain uses TRBV4-2 and TRBJ1-2; D is unclear. V was trimmed by 1 base and J by 6 bases, leaving 21 bases between them. In germline, CDR1 is LGHNA, CDR2 YNFKEQ. This CDR3 spans 17 amino acids. This CDR3 is CASSQAPLVPTGDGYTF. CDR3 sequence (DNA): TGTGCCAGCAGCCAAGCCCCCCTTGTCCCCACGGGTGATGGCTACACCTTC.

This chain links TRBV4-2 with TRBJ1-4; D uncertain. Per the germline V gene, CDR1 is LGHNA and CDR2 is YNFKEQ. The CDR3 totals 15 residues. Trimming took off 2 bases at V and 0 bases at J, with 7 bases between the two ends. The CDR3 region is CASSQYGATNEKLFF. Written as DNA, the CDR3 is TGTGCCAGCAGCCAATACGGAGCAACTAATGAAAAACTGTTTTTT.

The chain couples TRBV5-1 to TRBJ1-2, with D maybe TRBD1 (6 bases). Trimming removed 4 bases at V and 8 bases at J, with 15 bases between. This CDR3 contains 13 residues. Germline assignment: CDR1 SGHRS and CDR2 YFSETQ. The CDR3 spells CASSPGAPLGYTF. The DNA of the CDR3 is TGCGCCAGCAGCCCGGGGGCTCCCCTGGGCTACACCTTC.

The chain recombines TRBV9 with TRBJ2-1; weak D call: TRBD1 (5 bases). CDR3 size: 16 residues. The V end lost 4 bases, the J end lost 5 bases, and 19 bases lay between the germline ends. CDR1 SGDLS and CDR2 YYNGEE come from the germline V gene. Written as DNA, the CDR3 is TGTGCCAGCAGCATACGACCAGGGTTTTCGGACAATGAGCAGTTCTTC. This sequence encodes CASSIRPGFSDNEQFF.

The rearrangement uses TRBV7-9 and TRBJ2-7, with TRBD1 identical over 7 bases. Per the germline V gene, CDR1 is SEHNR and CDR2 is FQNEAQ (reference sequence). Trimming at V came to 5 bases and at J to 1 base, leaving 5 bases not matched to a gene. The CDR3 sequence is 14 residues long. The CDR3 sequence: CASSEGQVSYEQYF. The CDR3 bases are TGTGCCAGCAGCGAAGGACAGGTATCCTACGAGCAGTACTTC.

V and J are TRBV11-2 and TRBJ2-7; 7 nucleotides match TRBD2. The CDR3 covers 16 residues. The V segment lost 5 bases and the J segment 5 bases; nucleotides outside the gene matches: 15. Germline CDR1 is SGHAT and CDR2 is FQNNGV. CDR3 nucleotide sequence: TGTGCCAGCAGCCATCGGGAGGTCCGGGTCACCAACGAGCAGTACTTC. Its translation is CASSHREVRVTNEQYF. Together with reference TRBV11-2 and TRBJ2-7, the CDR3 gives the full variable domain: EAGVAQSPRYKIIEKRQSVAFWCNPISGHATLYWYQQILGQGPKLLIQFQNNGVVDDSQLPKDRFSAERLKGVDSTLKIQPAKLEDSAVYLCASSHREVRVTNEQYFGPGTRLTVT.

The genes are TRBV20-1 and TRBJ2-3; no definite D call. The V gene's germline CDR1 is DFQATT and CDR2 SNEGSKA (reference sequence). The CDR3 runs 11 residues. V was pared by 5 bases and J by 5 bases, with 8 bases between. CDR3 loop: CSARHGDTQYF. The CDR3 nucleotides are TGCAGTGCTCGACACGGAGATACGCAGTATTTT.

V usage is TRBV29-1 and J usage is TRBJ2-3; unclear D gene. The CDR3 has 11 amino acids. Trimming cost V 4 bases and J 5 bases, with 7 bases left between them. In germline, CDR1 is SQVTM, CDR2 ANQGSEA. CDR3 sequence reads: CSVVEVDTQYF. Written as DNA, the CDR3 is TGCAGCGTTGTCGAGGTAGATACGCAGTATTTT.

The V and J genes are TRBV6-5 and TRBJ1-3, with D perhaps TRBD1 (6 bases). Trimming removed 7 bases at V and 3 bases at J, with 10 bases between. The germline V gene has CDR1 MNHEY and CDR2 SVGAGI. This CDR3 spans 13 amino acids. CDR3 residues: CASTWTVGNTIYF. CDR3 coding DNA: TGTGCCAGCACCTGGACAGTTGGAAACACCATATATTTT.

This clone was seen once. V usage is TRBV7-9 and J usage is TRBJ1-5, with 8 nucleotides matching TRBD1. V shed 5 bases, J shed 7 bases, and the junction held 10 bases outside the gene matches. Germline CDR1 and CDR2: SEHNR and FQNEAQ (reference sequence). The CDR3 consists of 15 residues. The DNA of the CDR3 is TGTGCCAGCAGCGCGTTGACAGGGGAATGGCAGCCCCAGCATTTT. Its translation is CASSALTGEWQPQHF. Filled out from reference TRBV7-9 and TRBJ1-5, the complete variable domain reads DTGVSQNPRHKITKRGQNVTFRCDPISEHNRLYWYRQTLGQGPEFLTYFQNEAQLEKSRLLSDRFSAERPKGSFSTLEIQRTEQGDSAMYLCASSALTGEWQPQHFGDGTRLSIL.

In its sample, this clone was seen once. This rearrangement joins TRBV10-3 to TRBJ2-7; maybe TRBD2 (6 bases). Trimming cost V 2 bases and J 0 bases, with 8 bases left between them. From germline, CDR1 is ENHRY and CDR2 SYGVKD. CDR3 size: 14 residues. CDR3 DNA sequence: TGTGCCATCAGTGAGGACGGGAGCTCCTACGAGCAGTACTTC. This codes for CAISEDGSSYEQYF.

This clone has only one observation. This chain joins TRBV6-5 and TRBJ2-1; D remains ambiguous. The CDR3 has 14 amino acids. The germline V gene encodes CDR1 MNHEY and CDR2 SVGAGI. V lost 0 bases, J lost 4 bases, and 7 bases lay in between. CDR3 sequence: CASSYSVGYNEQFF. The CDR3 DNA sequence: TGTGCCAGCAGTTACTCCGTAGGATACAATGAGCAGTTCTTC.

V usage is TRBV6-5 and J usage is TRBJ2-7; D remains unclear. The CDR3 loop spans 15 amino acids. In germline, CDR1 is MNHEY, CDR2 SVGAGI. V was pared by 1 base and J by 0 bases, with 10 bases between. The CDR3 region is CASSYYSVSSYEQYF. The CDR3 DNA reads TGTGCCAGCAGTTACTACAGCGTAAGCTCCTACGAGCAGTACTTC.

The rearrangement links TRBV7-2 to TRBJ1-2, with D unresolved. Trimming stripped 1 base from V and 9 bases from J, with 15 bases between. The germline gives CDR1 SGHTA, CDR2 FQGNSA. The CDR3 sequence is 14 residues long. CDR3 sequence: CASSLEALSRRYTF. The CDR3 DNA reads as TGTGCCAGCAGCTTAGAGGCACTATCCCGGCGCTACACCTTC.

In nucleotides, the CDR3 is TGTGCCACCAGCAGAGATTTGGGGGTGAATGAAAAACTGTTTTTT. Translation: CATSRDLGVNEKLFF. The chain uses TRBV15 and TRBJ1-4, with D possibly TRBD1 on 5 matching bases. The CDR3 covers 15 residues. Germline lookup yields CDR1 LNHNV and CDR2 YYDKDF (reference sequence). Deletions cut 0 bases from V and 5 bases from J, with 10 bases between.

V is TRBV18 and J is TRBJ1-1; D may be TRBD1 (6 bases). This CDR3 has 14 residues. V gave up 5 bases and J gave up 6 bases, with 16 bases separating them. Per the germline V gene, CDR1 is KGHSH and CDR2 is LQKENI. The CDR3 reads CASSFTGTLAEAFF. CDR3 DNA sequence: TGTGCCAGCTCATTCACCGGGACATTGGCTGAAGCTTTCTTT.

This chain connects TRBV7-3 to TRBJ1-4, with D tentatively TRBD1 (6 bases). Looked up from germline, CDR1 is SGHTA and CDR2 is FQGTGA. The CDR3 length is 13 residues. With 5 bases removed from V and 5 bases from J, the gap between germline ends came to 9 bases. CDR3 nucleotide sequence: TGTGCCAGCAGCCCCGGACAGAATGAAAAACTGTTTTTT. Its protein product is CASSPGQNEKLFF.

The V and J genes are TRBV5-1 and TRBJ1-5, with D possibly being TRBD1 (5 bases). The CDR3 runs to 14 residues. Per the germline V gene, CDR1 is SGHRS and CDR2 is YFSETQ. V was cut by 0 bases and J by 2 bases, with 6 bases left in between. This chain's CDR3 is CASSLGGRNQPQHF. For the CDR3, the DNA is TGCGCCAGCAGCTTGGGGGGACGCAATCAGCCCCAGCATTTT.

This clone was recorded only once. The CDR3 spells CSVDRMNTEAFF. The DNA of the CDR3 is TGCAGCGTTGACAGAATGAACACTGAAGCTTTCTTT. This rearrangement joins TRBV29-1 to TRBJ1-1; D is ambiguous. CDR3 length: 12 residues. Trimming removed 3 bases at V and 0 bases at J, with 5 bases between. Germline CDR1 and CDR2: SQVTM and ANQGSEA.

This sequence joins TRBV20-1 and TRBJ1-1; D gene uncertain. Germline V gives CDR1 DFQATT, CDR2 SNEGSKA (reference sequence). V was clipped by 3 bases and J by 1 base, with 12 bases between them. This CDR3 contains 14 residues. CDR3 sequence (DNA): TGCAGTGCTAGTCGCGGGAACAGGAACACTGAAGCTTTCTTT. Protein: CSASRGNRNTEAFF.

V usage is TRBV6-5 and J usage is TRBJ1-2; D remains ambiguous. V was clipped by 0 bases and J by 13 bases, with 15 bases between them. The V gene's germline CDR1 is MNHEY and CDR2 SVGAGI. The CDR3 has 13 amino acids. CDR3 sequence: CASSYSRSSDPTF. The CDR3 DNA reads TGTGCCAGCAGTTACTCGAGGTCCTCGGATCCCACCTTC.